This T cell receptor beta chain came from a study of blood T cells in healthy people across ages. The sample holds a few counts of this clonotype. Primed by a sample-barcoded 5' primer and a J-beta primer mix, a second PCR proceeded for about 6 to 11 cycles. From the 5' RACE reads, TCRdb called clonotypes with MiXCR, one entry per CDR3 protein. The sample lists 850,000 to 1,300,000 distinct CDR3 sequences; 45% were seen once. The germline V gene has CDR1 SGHDN and CDR2 FVKESK. The V segment lost 3 bases and the J segment 4 bases; nucleotides outside the gene matches: 5. The CDR3 is made up of 16 amino acids.

This sequence joins TRBV14 and TRBJ2-1; 11 bases are a match to TRBD2. This receptor was identified in an older woman in good health. Sample: blood. CDR3 region: CASSQETSGAYNEQFF. As DNA, the CDR3 is TGTGCCAGCAGCCAGGAGACTAGCGGGGCGTACAATGAGCAGTTCTTC. Full variable domain (missing parts from reference TRBV14 and TRBJ2-1): EAGVTQFPSHSVIEKGQTVTLRCDPISGHDNLYWYRRVMGKEIKFLLHFVKESKQDESGMPNNRFLAERTGGTYSTLKVQPAELEDSGVYFCASSQETSGAYNEQFFGPGTRLTVL.